The 24 T cell receptor beta chains listed next were all sequenced from one sample in a study of cytomegalovirus exposure and HLA in healthy donors. The PCR made use of 60 Vbeta and 13 Jbeta primers. Sequencing was performed with immunoSEQ multiplex PCR; in TCRdb, only in-frame clones are kept and a portion is missing. Of approximately 150,000 clones listed, over 80% are singletons. The sequenced sample consisted of PBMCs. Receptors were obtained from a woman younger than 45 in good health and CMV-seronegative.

V gene TRBV7-3 combines with J gene TRBJ1-2; 8 nucleotides agree with TRBD1. Germline-derived CDR1 and CDR2 are SGHTA and FQGTGA. The CDR3 runs 14 residues. V was clipped by 1 base and J by 7 bases; unmatched bases: 5. The DNA of the CDR3 is TGTGCCAGCAGCTTAAGGAGACAGGGGAGTGGCTACACCTTC. As protein: CASSLRRQGSGYTF.

The chain recombines TRBV27 with TRBJ1-5; no clear D gene. The CDR3 runs to 12 residues. From germline, CDR1 is MNHEY and CDR2 SMNVEV (reference sequence). Trimming shortened V by 6 bases and J by 0 bases, and 3 bases separated the two germline ends. The CDR3 sequence: CASRASNQPQHF. In DNA, the CDR3 is TGTGCCAGCAGAGCTAGCAATCAGCCCCAGCATTTT.

This clone appeared a few times. The J gene is TRBJ2-4, the V gene TRBV18; 7 positions match TRBD2. Germline V gene data show CDR1 as KGHSH and CDR2 as LQKENI. This CDR3 region has 13 residues. Germline trimming cut 6 bases from V and 15 bases from J; bases unmatched to any gene: 14. The CDR3 bases are TGTGCCAGCTCGGCCGGGACTACCGATTATGGGTACTTC. Its protein is CASSAGTTDYGYF.

Concerning this clone: Distinct nucleotide sequences in the sample also encode this CDR3. The chain couples TRBV4-1 to TRBJ2-7, with TRBD2 matching over 9 bases. The ends lost 1 base at V and 0 bases at J; junction bases unmatched: 7. This CDR3 comprises 17 residues. Germline loops: CDR1 MGHRA, CDR2 YSYEKL. The CDR3 DNA sequence: TGCGCCAGCAGCCAAGGGCTAGCGGGGCCCTACTCCTACGAGCAGTACTTC. As protein: CASSQGLAGPYSYEQYF.

This sequence joins TRBV7-6 and TRBJ2-1; TRBD1 matches at 8 bases. CDR3 length: 16 residues. Trimming at V came to 5 bases and at J to 9 bases, leaving 15 bases not matched to a gene. Germline CDR1 is SGHVS and CDR2 is FNYEAQ. The chain's CDR3 is CASSATGAVLGGEQFF. In nucleotides, the CDR3 is TGTGCCAGCAGCGCGACAGGGGCCGTACTTGGGGGTGAGCAGTTCTTC.

Concerning this clone itself: This CDR3 is missing its conserved last phenylalanine or tryptophan, likely due to a read error. V gene TRBV11-2 combines with J gene TRBJ1-6; 7 bases are shared with TRBD1. CDR1 and CDR2 from the germline V gene are SGHAT and FQNNGV. V trimming: 4 bases; J trimming: 8 bases; junction bases outside the gene matches: 11. This CDR3 is built from 16 residues. CDR3 in DNA: TGTGCCAGCAGCTCGCCGACAGGGCGAGTTGATTCACCCCTCCACCTT. Amino acid sequence: CASSSPTGRVDSPLHL.

This clone appeared a few times. This rearrangement joins TRBV5-8 to TRBJ1-1; no clear D. The CDR3 sequence is 14 residues long. Trimming left V 4 bases short and J 1 base short, with 11 bases between. Per the germline V gene, CDR1 is SGHTS and CDR2 is YDEGEE. The chain's CDR3 is CASSLGYRNTEAFF. In nucleotides, the CDR3 is TGTGCCAGCAGCCTGGGGTACAGGAACACTGAAGCTTTCTTT.

The CDR3 here is CASSPGLAGGFTDTQYF. CDR3 in DNA: TGTGCCAGCAGCCCAGGACTAGCGGGGGGTTTCACAGATACGCAGTATTTT. V and J are TRBV5-8 and TRBJ2-3; 14 nucleotides align to TRBD2. The germline CDR1 and CDR2 sequences are SGHTS and YDEGEE. CDR3 size: 17 residues. The J segment lost 2 bases and the V segment lost 4 bases, leaving 6 bases of the junction unmatched.

The genes are TRBV4-3 and TRBJ1-6, with 8 nucleotides matching TRBD1. Losses at the gene ends were 4 bases for V and 4 bases for J; bases not matched to a gene: 0. Germline CDR1 and CDR2: LGHNA and YSLEER. The CDR3 is made up of 14 amino acids. This CDR3 is CASSRTGYNSPLHF. The CDR3 DNA is TGCGCCAGCAGCCGGACAGGGTATAATTCACCCCTCCACTTT.

V is TRBV25-1 and J is TRBJ2-7, with D perhaps matching TRBD1 (5 bases). Germline CDR1 is MGHDK and CDR2 is SYGVNS. The CDR3 has 13 residues. With 5 bases removed from V and 5 bases from J, the gap between germline ends came to 13 bases. The CDR3 nucleotides are TGTGCCAGCAGTAGTGCAGGGAACAACGAGCAGTACTTC. Protein sequence: CASSSAGNNEQYF.

The chain combines TRBV7-6 with TRBJ1-1, with no clear D. Between the trimmed V and J ends, which lost 6 bases and 7 bases, there was a span of 12 bases. This CDR3 has 12 amino acids. Germline CDR1 is SGHVS and CDR2 is FNYEAQ. CDR3 loop: CASRDSAGEAFF. The CDR3, as DNA: TGTGCCAGCAGGGACTCGGCCGGTGAAGCTTTCTTT.

Turning to this clone: The junction shows a germline mismatch at one end, possibly a read error. This sequence joins TRBV10-3 and TRBJ1-1; D ambiguous. The CDR3 runs to 13 residues. In germline, CDR1 is ENHRY, CDR2 SYGVKD. This CDR3 reads CASSSKAGTEAFF. In DNA form, the CDR3 reads TGTGCCAGCAGTTCTAAAGCGGGCACTGAAGCTTTCTTT.

The CDR3 sequence: CAWEDRVGELFF. Written as DNA, the CDR3 is TGTGCCTGGGAGGACAGGGTGGGGGAGCTGTTTTTT. The rearrangement uses TRBV30 and TRBJ2-2; 8 positions match TRBD1. Germline CDR1 reads GTSNPN; CDR2 reads SVGIG (reference sequence). CDR3 length: 12 amino acids. V was clipped by 5 bases and J by 8 bases; unmatched bases: 4.

The chain uses TRBV9 and TRBJ2-4, with no clear D. The CDR3 covers 16 residues. V shed 0 bases and J shed 2 bases, with 12 bases lying between them. Germline lookup yields CDR1 SGDLS and CDR2 YYNGEE. Here the CDR3 DNA reads TGTGCCAGCAGCGTAGGGGTTGGGCTTACCAAAAACATTCAGTACTTC. This translates into CASSVGVGLTKNIQYF.

The gene calls are TRBV19 and TRBJ1-1; the D gene is possibly TRBD1 (6 bases). This CDR3 region has 13 residues. The V end was cut by 5 bases, the J end by 6 bases, with 13 bases between. From germline, CDR1 is LNHDA and CDR2 SQIVND (reference sequence). The CDR3 reads CASSPTGSAEAFF. The CDR3 nucleotides are TGTGCCAGTAGTCCTACAGGGAGTGCTGAAGCTTTCTTT.

This clone has a handful of counts. The genes are TRBV30 and TRBJ1-2; unclear D gene. Germline lookup yields CDR1 GTSNPN and CDR2 SVGIG (reference sequence). This CDR3 is built from 12 residues. Trimming took 1 base from V and 12 from J, leaving 15 bases between them. CDR3 nucleotide sequence: TGTGCCTGGAGTGCAAGGTGGGAGATCCACACCTTC. Translated: CAWSARWEIHTF.

This clone was seen a single time. V usage is TRBV19 and J usage is TRBJ1-2, with a tentative D call TRBD1 (6 bases). There are 15 residues in the CDR3. Trimming removed 3 bases at V and 4 bases at J, with 15 bases between. The germline CDR1 and CDR2 sequences are LNHDA and SQIVND (reference sequence). Here the CDR3 reads CASSIAAGDSYGYTF. CDR3 sequence (DNA): TGTGCCAGTAGTATCGCGGCAGGGGATAGCTATGGCTACACCTTC.

The gene calls are TRBV4-1 and TRBJ1-1, with a tentative D call TRBD1 (6 bases). The CDR3 totals 15 residues. Germline loops: CDR1 MGHRA, CDR2 YSYEKL. V was trimmed by 1 base and J by 1 base, leaving 10 bases between them. In DNA, the CDR3 is TGCGCCAGCAGCCAAGTAGGGGGTTCGAACACTGAAGCTTTCTTT. Encoded protein: CASSQVGGSNTEAFF.

The rearrangement uses TRBV4-1 and TRBJ2-1; TRBD2 agrees at 11 bases. Germline V lookup: CDR1 MGHRA, CDR2 YSYEKL. The V gene end was trimmed by 4 bases and the J gene end by 5 bases; junction bases not matched to a gene: 10. CDR3 length: 17 residues. CDR3 sequence (DNA): TGCGCCAGCAGCCGGGACAGCTTAGCGGGGGGGCACAATGAGCAGTTCTTC. Encoded protein: CASSRDSLAGGHNEQFF.

This clone turned up a few times. The V and J genes are TRBV18 and TRBJ1-6; the D is unclear. Looked up from germline, CDR1 is KGHSH and CDR2 is LQKENI. V shed 3 bases and J shed 7 bases, with 31 bases lying between them. The length of the CDR3 is 21 residues. DNA of the CDR3: TGTGCCAGCTCACCGCACCGGTTAGGGAGCTCAGGCTCCGTGGGGAATTCACCCCTCCACTTT. Its protein product is CASSPHRLGSSGSVGNSPLHF.

V and J are TRBV19 and TRBJ2-3; 8 bases agree with TRBD2. CDR3 length equals 14 residues. Germline lookup yields CDR1 LNHDA and CDR2 SQIVND (reference sequence). Trimming cost V 6 bases and J 3 bases; bases outside gene matches: 5. DNA of the CDR3: TGTGCCAGTAGAAGGACTAGCACTACAGATACGCAGTATTTT. Its protein product is CASRRTSTTDTQYF.

This chain links TRBV19 with TRBJ2-7; TRBD1 is a possible D gene (6 bases). This CDR3 contains 14 residues. V dropped 7 bases and J dropped 3 bases, with 16 bases sitting between them. The germline V gene has CDR1 LNHDA and CDR2 SQIVND (reference sequence). The chain's CDR3 is CASKQQGESYEQYF. In DNA, the CDR3 is TGTGCCAGTAAGCAACAGGGAGAGAGCTACGAGCAGTACTTC.

This clone was seen just once. CDR3 DNA: TGTGCCATCAGTGAGGCTCTAGCGGGAGACTACACAGATACGCAGTATTTT. Residues: CAISEALAGDYTDTQYF. This chain links TRBV10-3 with TRBJ2-3, with 10 bases identical to TRBD2. Germline assignment: CDR1 ENHRY and CDR2 SYGVKD. The CDR3 loop spans 17 amino acids. J lost 2 bases, V lost 2 bases, and 7 bases had no gene match.

V and J are TRBV5-1 and TRBJ1-1, with D possibly matching TRBD1 (6 bases). Trimming stripped 2 bases from V and 4 bases from J, with 12 bases between. This CDR3 spans 14 amino acids. Germline CDR1 is SGHRS and CDR2 is YFSETQ. The CDR3 reads CASSFIQGATEAFF. CDR3 coding DNA: TGCGCCAGCAGCTTTATACAGGGCGCCACTGAAGCTTTCTTT.